This T cell receptor beta chain was recorded in a study of vaccination and CD4 T cells after COVID-19. Treatment here: roughly 10-day PBMC culture with coronavirus spike peptide pools or control peptides (ViraFEST assay). One should note that the unexposed donor's CD4+ T cells were collected before the COVID-19 pandemic (2011-2018). Once obtained from cultured CD4+ T cells, the DNA was sequenced using the Oncomine TCR Beta short-read assay. Cultured CD4+ T cells yielded the extracted genomic DNA. TCRdb fed the PCR reads into MiXCR, producing one record per CDR3 protein. The table has fewer than 8,000 distinct CDR3 sequences, 30% to 40% seen once. Germline assignment: CDR1 LNHNV and CDR2 YYDKDF (reference sequence). The CDR3 extends over 12 amino acids. Trimming stripped 5 bases from V and 2 bases from J, with 5 bases between. This clonotype is categorized as medium-sized. Its antigen is unidentified.

This receptor was obtained from a human donor in good health. The sequencing input was CD4+ T cells from blood, cultured in vitro. This chain links TRBV15 with TRBJ2-3; D is unresolved. DNA of the CDR3: TGTGCCACCAGCTTATACACAGATACGCAGTATTTT. It yields the protein CATSLYTDTQYF.